This T cell receptor beta chain was recorded in a study of OX40 agonist ivuxolimab in advanced cancers. Looking at the study overall: A partial response was reached by three patients: one with hepatocellular carcinoma and two with cutaneous melanoma.

Notes on the study in general: CD8+ T cells averaged more expanded clones than CD4+. With doses of 0.1 to 3.0 mg/kg, CD4+ and CD8+ blood T cells had undergone clonal expansion by week 6.

The CDR3 totals 12 residues. In germline, CDR1 is MNHEY, CDR2 SVGAGI. The V end was cut by 4 bases, the J end by 4 bases, with 7 bases between. Remarks on this clone: What it binds is not known.

Assay used: immunoSEQ multiplex PCR; TCRdb lists only in-frame clones, some missing. The table lists about 58,000 clones, 87% of them singletons. This TCR derives from an adult with an advanced solid tumor such as melanoma, head and neck, liver or kidney cancer. The V and J genes are TRBV6-5 and TRBJ1-2; no clear D gene. Material: CD4+ or CD8+ T cells sorted from blood, obtained in a trial of the OX40 agonist ivuxolimab. The CDR3 DNA is TGTGCCAGCAGTTTGGGCCCCTATGGCTACACCTTC. This sequence encodes CASSLGPYGYTF.